Each of the 14 T cell receptor beta chains below was sequenced from the same sample in a study of cytomegalovirus exposure and HLA in healthy donors. Vbeta (60) and Jbeta (13) primers were used in the PCR. Sequencing used immunoSEQ multiplex PCR; TCRdb keeps in-frame clones, though not all of them. The table records about 130,000 clones, 77% of them present only once. Sequences were obtained from PBMCs. These receptors came from a woman in her thirties or forties in good health and CMV-seronegative.

The chain links TRBV10-3 to TRBJ1-4; weak D call: TRBD1 (6 bases). Germline V CDR1 and CDR2: ENHRY, SYGVKD. Trimming left V 7 bases short and J 4 bases short, with 7 bases between. The CDR3 is 12 residues long. The CDR3 region has the DNA TGTGCCATCAAGGACAGTAATGAAAAACTGTTTTTT. Translation: CAIKDSNEKLFF.

This clone is a singleton in its sample. The chain joins TRBV4-1 to TRBJ1-4; 7 bases agree with TRBD1. The V gene's germline CDR1 is MGHRA and CDR2 YSYEKL. V lost 4 bases and J lost 5; bases outside the gene matches: 4. The CDR3 is 14 residues long. The CDR3 sequence: CASSRQGMNEKLFF. Here the CDR3 DNA reads TGCGCCAGCAGCCGACAGGGTATGAATGAAAAACTGTTTTTT.

This chain links TRBV29-1 with TRBJ1-1, with TRBD1 identical over 11 bases. The length of the CDR3 is 15 residues. Trimming cost V 6 bases and J 3 bases; bases outside gene matches: 9. Germline V gene sequence: CDR1 SQVTM, CDR2 ANQGSEA. CDR3 sequence: CSVQTWTGGYTEAFF. CDR3 DNA: TGCAGCGTCCAAACATGGACAGGGGGCTACACTGAAGCTTTCTTT.

V is TRBV9 and J is TRBJ2-7; 9 bases are shared with TRBD1. The V gene end was trimmed by 5 bases and the J gene end by 9 bases; junction bases not matched to a gene: 15. The CDR3 covers 15 residues. Germline loops: CDR1 SGDLS, CDR2 YYNGEE. CDR3 sequence (DNA): TGTGCCAGCAGTCGCGAACCGGGACAGGGATCGGTGCAGTACTTC. Its protein is CASSREPGQGSVQYF.

CDR3: CASSNRVHEQYF. The CDR3 coding sequence is TGTGCCAGCAGCAACAGGGTCCACGAGCAGTACTTC. The chain joins TRBV7-9 to TRBJ2-7, with D perhaps matching TRBD1 (6 bases). Trimming took off 5 bases at V and 5 bases at J, with 10 bases between the two ends. The CDR3 runs to 12 residues. Germline V gene sequence: CDR1 SEHNR, CDR2 FQNEAQ (reference sequence). Drawing the rest from reference TRBV7-9 and TRBJ2-7, the complete variable domain is DTGVSQNPRHKITKRGQNVTFRCDPISEHNRLYWYRQTLGQGPEFLTYFQNEAQLEKSRLLSDRFSAERPKGSFSTLEIQRTEQGDSAMYLCASSNRVHEQYFGPGTRLTVT.

CDR3 amino acids: CASSETEGHSGANVLTF. The CDR3 nucleotides are TGTGCCAGCAGTGAAACAGAGGGCCACTCTGGGGCCAACGTCCTGACTTTC. The rearrangement links TRBV6-4 to TRBJ2-6; a possible D gene is TRBD2 (5 bases). The germline V and J ends were trimmed by 3 bases and 0 bases, with 12 bases remaining between them. Germline V lookup: CDR1 MRHNA, CDR2 SNTAGT. This CDR3 is built from 17 residues.

The chain has TRBV5-6 and TRBJ1-1, with 9 bases matching TRBD1. The junction had 5 bases not matched to a gene; V was cut back by 0 bases and J by 5 bases. The CDR3 has 15 residues. Germline V lookup: CDR1 SGHDT, CDR2 YYEEEE. CDR3 in amino acids: CASSLGTGAYTEAFF. The CDR3 DNA sequence: TGTGCCAGCAGCTTGGGGACAGGGGCCTATACTGAAGCTTTCTTT.

The rearrangement uses TRBV18 and TRBJ2-5; 7 nucleotides align to TRBD2. Germline CDR1 and CDR2: KGHSH and LQKENI. The CDR3 has 13 residues. V shed 5 bases, J shed 3 bases, and the junction held 3 bases outside the gene matches. The CDR3, as DNA: TGTGCCAGCTCAAGGGACTACGAAGAGACCCAGTACTTC. The encoded protein is CASSRDYEETQYF.

The rearrangement uses TRBV7-8 and TRBJ1-1; 7 nucleotides align to TRBD1. The germline V gene has CDR1 SGHVS and CDR2 FQNEAQ. The CDR3 runs 19 residues. Germline trimming cut 0 bases from V and 5 bases from J; bases unmatched to any gene: 18. In DNA, the CDR3 is TGTGCCAGCAGCTTAGCGTCAGCGTCTAGGGGGCGCCGGAGGACTGAAGCTTTCTTT. Translated: CASSLASASRGRRRTEAFF.

The chain couples TRBV4-2 to TRBJ2-7, with TRBD2 as a possible D gene (5 bases). Germline CDR1 is LGHNA and CDR2 is YNFKEQ. This CDR3 spans 13 amino acids. V dropped 6 bases and J dropped 1 base, with 10 bases sitting between them. The CDR3 loop reads CASSSTSSYEQYF. CDR3 bases: TGTGCCAGCAGTTCTACTAGTTCCTACGAGCAGTACTTC.

The rearrangement uses TRBV2 and TRBJ1-2; TRBD1 matches at 11 bases. Germline V gives CDR1 SNHLY, CDR2 FYNNEI. The CDR3 runs 15 residues. V gave up 1 base and J gave up 4 bases; unmatched junction bases: 2. The chain's CDR3 is CASSEGTGGGYGYTF. Here the CDR3 DNA reads TGTGCCAGCAGTGAAGGGACAGGGGGCGGCTATGGCTACACCTTC.

The chain couples TRBV19 to TRBJ1-5; 7 bases line up with TRBD1. From germline, CDR1 is LNHDA and CDR2 SQIVND (reference sequence). This CDR3 has 16 amino acids. V gave up 2 bases and J gave up 0 bases; unmatched junction bases: 4. The CDR3, as DNA: TGTGCCAGTAGTATACCTACAGGGGATAGCAATCAGCCCCAGCATTTT. Its protein is CASSIPTGDSNQPQHF.

This chain connects TRBV10-3 to TRBJ1-5; D not resolved. V lost 8 bases and J 5 bases, leaving 4 bases between the germline ends. Germline V gene data show CDR1 as ENHRY and CDR2 as SYGVKD. The CDR3 runs to 10 residues. The CDR3 nucleotides read TGTGCCATCGGCTATCAGCCCCAGCATTTT. It codes for CAIGYQPQHF.

This clone was seen a few times. The chain has TRBV6-5 and TRBJ2-7, with 9 bases aligning to TRBD1. CDR1 and CDR2 (germline): MNHEY, SVGAGI. J gave up 0 bases and V 0 bases, and 3 bases lay outside the gene matches. This CDR3 has 16 amino acids. The CDR3 DNA reads as TGTGCCAGCAGTTACTCCCGGGACAGGGTCTCCTACGAGCAGTACTTC. Translated: CASSYSRDRVSYEQYF.